This is a list of T cell receptor beta chains from one sample in a study of blood T cell repertoires in COVID-19. Only in-frame clones appear in the TCRdb table, and some are missing; sequencing was by immunoSEQ multiplex PCR. This sample has over 65,000 clones; 86% occur once, and the top ten carry less than 35%. The source material was peripheral blood. These receptor sequences come from a man aged 45-65 years with active or convalescent COVID-19. CDR3s include the opening cysteine and the closing phenylalanine or tryptophan. The D gene is left open where the match is weak. Clone size, where shown, is once, few, many, or a class for clones that have expanded.

D gene	V gene	clone size	J gene	CDR3 protein	CDR3 DNA
TRBD2	TRBV7-8	.	TRBJ2-1	CASSLAAAVGTSGYNEQFF	TGTGCCAGCAGCTTAGCCGCCGCCGTAGGGACTAGCGGATACAATGAGCAGTTCTTC
TRBD1	TRBV28	.	TRBJ1-4	CASSSGQLNEKLFF	TGTGCCAGCAGTTCGGGACAGCTTAATGAAAAACTGTTTTTT
.	TRBV5-6	.	TRBJ2-2	CASSLAGALTGELFF	TGTGCCAGCAGCTTGGCAGGGGCCCTCACCGGGGAGCTGTTTTTT
.	TRBV6-6	.	TRBJ2-2	CANKMDRNTGELFF	TGTGCCAACAAAATGGACAGAAACACCGGGGAGCTGTTTTTT
.	TRBV6-5	once	TRBJ1-5	CASSSDRQVQPQHF	TGTGCCAGCAGCTCTGACAGACAAGTGCAGCCCCAGCATTTT
.	TRBV7-9	.	TRBJ1-3	CASSTSGGSGNTIYF	TGTGCCAGCAGCACCAGCGGGGGTTCCGGAAACACCATATATTTT
.	TRBV5-4	once	TRBJ2-7	CASSLAYGGASNEQYF	TGTGCCAGCAGCTTGGCGTATGGGGGGGCAAGCAACGAGCAGTACTTC
TRBD1	TRBV11-3	once	TRBJ2-1	CARGKLDRGWVRIDNEQFF	TGTGCCAGGGGGAAGCTAGACAGGGGATGGGTCCGGATTGACAATGAGCAGTTCTTC
.	TRBV6-5	.	TRBJ1-4	CASRAGGIINEKLFF	TGTGCCAGCAGGGCAGGAGGGATAATAAATGAAAAACTGTTTTTT
TRBD2	TRBV5-1	.	TRBJ2-1	CASSLGLGGAQNEQFF	TGCGCCAGCAGCTTGGGTCTCGGGGGGGCCCAGAATGAGCAGTTCTTC
TRBD1	TRBV2	few	TRBJ2-5	CASSEDRAPETQYF	TGTGCCAGCAGTGAGGACAGGGCCCCAGAGACCCAGTACTTC
TRBD1	TRBV11-2	.	TRBJ2-7	CASSSRTGGHEQYF	TGTGCCAGCAGCTCCCGGACAGGGGGTCACGAGCAGTACTTC
.	TRBV30	.	TRBJ1-4	CAWSRATNEKLFF	TGTGCCTGGAGTCGTGCAACTAATGAAAAACTGTTTTTT
.	TRBV5-1	.	TRBJ1-3	CASSLGAGNTIYF	TGCGCCAGCAGCTTAGGGGCCGGAAACACCATATATTTT
TRBD2	TRBV7-2	once	TRBJ2-3	CASSLALGFASGTSTDTQYF	TGTGCCAGCAGCTTAGCGCTTGGATTTGCTAGCGGGACTAGCACAGATACGCAGTATTTT
.	TRBV2	.	TRBJ2-1	CASLLSRNNEQFF	TGTGCCAGCCTTCTGAGTAGAAACAATGAGCAGTTCTTC
.	TRBV4-1	.	TRBJ2-1	CASSQGANEQFF	TGCGCCAGCAGCCAGGGGGCGAATGAGCAGTTCTTC
TRBD1	TRBV18	.	TRBJ1-4	CASSPGQGEGEKLFF	TGTGCCAGCTCACCTGGACAGGGGGAAGGTGAAAAACTGTTTTTT
.	TRBV7-6	.	TRBJ1-1	CASSLVFEADTEAFF	TGTGCCAGCAGCTTAGTGTTCGAGGCGGACACTGAAGCTTTCTTT
.	TRBV9	few	TRBJ2-4	CASSVGASEDIQYF	TGTGCCAGCAGCGTAGGCGCTAGCGAGGACATTCAGTACTTC
.	TRBV6-5	.	TRBJ1-5	CASTQGRGNQPQHF	TGTGCCAGCACCCAGGGAAGGGGCAATCAGCCCCAGCATTTT
.	TRBV20-1	.	TRBJ2-7	CSASKAGRQNSYEQYF	TGCAGTGCTAGTAAGGCGGGGAGACAGAACTCCTACGAGCAGTACTTC
TRBD1	TRBV11-2	.	TRBJ1-1	CASSLIDRGNTEAFF	TGTGCCAGCAGCCTCATCGACAGGGGAAACACTGAAGCTTTCTTT
.	TRBV12-3/TRBV12-4	.	TRBJ1-1	CASSLQGYTEAFF	TGTGCCAGCAGCTTACAGGGTTACACTGAAGCTTTCTTT
TRBD2	TRBV4-2	once	TRBJ2-2	CASSQRLAPNTGELFF	TGTGCCAGCAGCCAGCGACTAGCGCCGAACACCGGGGAGCTGTTTTTT
.	TRBV18	.	TRBJ2-2	CASSPGLNTGELFF	TGTGCCAGCTCACCGGGACTGAACACCGGGGAGCTGTTTTTT
.	TRBV29-1	.	TRBJ2-7	CSATGGGQGRYEQYF	TGCAGCGCAACCGGGGGGGGACAGGGAAGATACGAGCAGTACTTC
TRBD1	TRBV11-2	.	TRBJ2-5	CASSPGGGIMQWETQYF	TGTGCCAGCAGCCCAGGGGGCGGGATCATGCAGTGGGAGACCCAGTACTTC
.	TRBV19	.	TRBJ1-5	CASNSRQGNQPQHF	TGTGCCAGTAACTCCCGGCAGGGCAATCAGCCCCAGCATTTT
TRBD2	TRBV19	once	TRBJ2-5	CASSTGGWETQYF	TGTGCCAGTAGTACGGGGGGTTGGGAGACCCAGTACTTC
TRBD2	TRBV6-5	.	TRBJ2-1	CASSYRTPGLADEQFF	TGTGCCAGCAGTTATCGTACCCCGGGACTAGCGGATGAGCAGTTCTTC
TRBD1	TRBV11-2	.	TRBJ2-7	CASSPQGTGLFYEQYF	TGTGCCAGCAGCCCGCAGGGGACAGGCCTTTTCTACGAGCAGTACTTC
TRBD1	TRBV19	.	TRBJ2-1	CASSINRDRRSYNEQFF	TGTGCCAGTAGTATAAACCGGGACAGGAGGTCCTACAATGAGCAGTTCTTC
.	TRBV19	.	TRBJ1-5	CASSIVPGQNNQPQHF	TGTGCCAGTAGTATAGTTCCAGGACAGAACAATCAGCCCCAGCATTTT
.	TRBV7-2	.	TRBJ1-5	CASSLGGLGNQPQHF	TGTGCCAGCAGCTTAGGGGGCCTGGGAAATCAGCCCCAGCATTTT
TRBD1	TRBV11-2	.	TRBJ1-4	CASSSGQGYGEKLFF	TGTGCCAGCAGCTCCGGACAGGGGTATGGTGAAAAACTGTTTTTT
.	TRBV11-2	.	TRBJ2-1	CASSLERGSYNEQFF	TGTGCCAGCAGCTTAGAGCGGGGATCCTACAATGAGCAGTTCTTC
TRBD1	TRBV5-5	.	TRBJ2-7	CASSLGGQGIAYEQYF	TGTGCCAGCAGCTTGGGGGGACAGGGGATCGCCTACGAGCAGTACTTC
TRBD1	TRBV20-1	.	TRBJ1-1	CSASPLGLRGWQTEAFF	TGCAGTGCTAGTCCCCTTGGCCTCAGGGGGTGGCAGACTGAAGCTTTCTTT
TRBD2	TRBV12-5	.	TRBJ2-3	CASGQGLAGVDTQYF	TGTGCTAGTGGCCAGGGACTAGCGGGGGTAGATACGCAGTATTTT
TRBD2	TRBV9	.	TRBJ2-7	CASSVAGGPPYEQYF	TGTGCCAGCAGCGTAGCGGGAGGGCCTCCTTACGAGCAGTACTTC
TRBD1	TRBV5-1	.	TRBJ1-4	CASSPGDRTLSEKLFF	TGCGCCAGCAGCCCAGGGGACAGGACTTTAAGCGAAAAACTGTTTTTT